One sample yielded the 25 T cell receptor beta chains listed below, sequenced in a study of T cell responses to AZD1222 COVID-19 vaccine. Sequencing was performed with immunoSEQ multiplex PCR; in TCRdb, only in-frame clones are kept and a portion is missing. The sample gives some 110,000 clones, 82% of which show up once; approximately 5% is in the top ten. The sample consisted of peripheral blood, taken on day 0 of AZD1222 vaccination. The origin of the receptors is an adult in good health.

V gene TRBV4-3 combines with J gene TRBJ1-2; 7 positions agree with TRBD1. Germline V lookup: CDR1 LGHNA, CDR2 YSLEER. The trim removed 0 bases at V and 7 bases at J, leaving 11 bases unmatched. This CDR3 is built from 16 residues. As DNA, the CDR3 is TGCGCCAGCAGCCAAGATGGGTCAGGGGGGAGCGGTGGCTACACCTTC. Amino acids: CASSQDGSGGSGGYTF.

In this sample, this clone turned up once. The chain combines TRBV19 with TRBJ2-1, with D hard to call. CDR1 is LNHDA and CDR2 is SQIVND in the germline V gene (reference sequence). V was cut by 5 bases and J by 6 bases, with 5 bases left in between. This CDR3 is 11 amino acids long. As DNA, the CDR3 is TGTGCCAGTAGTTTCGCCAATGAGCAGTTCTTC. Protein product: CASSFANEQFF.

The CDR3 sequence: CASSHSTETQYF. The CDR3 region has the DNA TGTGCCAGCAGCCATTCTACAGAGACCCAGTACTTC. The chain couples TRBV3-1 (or the pseudogene TRBV3-2) to TRBJ2-5; D gene unclear. V was shortened by 3 bases and J by 4 bases, with 6 bases between the two germline ends. Germline assignment: CDR1 LGHDT and CDR2 YNNKEL (reference sequence). The CDR3 sequence is 12 residues long.

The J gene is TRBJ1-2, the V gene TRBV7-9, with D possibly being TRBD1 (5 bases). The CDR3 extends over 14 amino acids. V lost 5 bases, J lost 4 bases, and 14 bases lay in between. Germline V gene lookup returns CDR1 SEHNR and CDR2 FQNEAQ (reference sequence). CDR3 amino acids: CASSVQGSSYGYTF. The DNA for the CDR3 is TGTGCCAGCAGCGTTCAGGGAAGTAGCTATGGCTACACCTTC.

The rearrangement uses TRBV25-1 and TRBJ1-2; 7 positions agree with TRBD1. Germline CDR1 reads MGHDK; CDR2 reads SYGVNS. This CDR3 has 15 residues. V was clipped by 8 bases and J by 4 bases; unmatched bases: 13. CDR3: CASSKGGQAGYGYTF. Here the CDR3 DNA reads TGTGCCAGCTCGAAAGGGGGCCAGGCTGGCTATGGCTACACCTTC.

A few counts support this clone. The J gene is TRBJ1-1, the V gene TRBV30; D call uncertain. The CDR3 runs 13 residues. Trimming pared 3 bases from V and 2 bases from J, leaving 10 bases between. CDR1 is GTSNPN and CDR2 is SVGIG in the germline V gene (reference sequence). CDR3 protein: CAWSKQANTEAFF. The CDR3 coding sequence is TGTGCCTGGAGCAAACAAGCAAACACTGAAGCTTTCTTT.

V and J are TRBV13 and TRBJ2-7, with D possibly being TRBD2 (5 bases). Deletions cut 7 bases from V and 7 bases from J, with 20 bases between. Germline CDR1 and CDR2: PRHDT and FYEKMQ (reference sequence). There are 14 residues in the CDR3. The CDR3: CASTRGQAIREQYF. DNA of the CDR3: TGTGCCAGCACCCGGGGTCAGGCTATACGGGAGCAGTACTTC.

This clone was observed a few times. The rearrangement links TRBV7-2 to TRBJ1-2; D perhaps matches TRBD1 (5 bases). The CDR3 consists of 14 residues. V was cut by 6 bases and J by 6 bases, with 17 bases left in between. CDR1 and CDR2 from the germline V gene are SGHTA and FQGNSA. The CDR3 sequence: CASRAGTAGHGYTF. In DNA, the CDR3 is TGTGCCAGCAGGGCCGGGACCGCCGGGCATGGCTACACCTTC.

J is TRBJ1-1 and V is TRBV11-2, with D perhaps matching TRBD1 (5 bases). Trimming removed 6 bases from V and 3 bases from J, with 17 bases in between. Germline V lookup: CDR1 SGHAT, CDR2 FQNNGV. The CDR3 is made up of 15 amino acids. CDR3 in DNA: TGTGCCAGCAGTTCTCCCAGGGCGGGGTACACTGAAGCTTTCTTT. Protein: CASSSPRAGYTEAFF. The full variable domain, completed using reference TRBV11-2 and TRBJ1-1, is EAGVAQSPRYKIIEKRQSVAFWCNPISGHATLYWYQQILGQGPKLLIQFQNNGVVDDSQLPKDRFSAERLKGVDSTLKIQPAKLEDSAVYLCASSSPRAGYTEAFFGQGTRLTVV.

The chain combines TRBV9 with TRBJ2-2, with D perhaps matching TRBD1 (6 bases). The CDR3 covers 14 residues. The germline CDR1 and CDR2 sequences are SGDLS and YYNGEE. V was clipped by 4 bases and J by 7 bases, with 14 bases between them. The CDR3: CASSPTGVHGELFF. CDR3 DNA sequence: TGTGCCAGCAGCCCGACAGGAGTACACGGGGAGCTGTTTTTT.

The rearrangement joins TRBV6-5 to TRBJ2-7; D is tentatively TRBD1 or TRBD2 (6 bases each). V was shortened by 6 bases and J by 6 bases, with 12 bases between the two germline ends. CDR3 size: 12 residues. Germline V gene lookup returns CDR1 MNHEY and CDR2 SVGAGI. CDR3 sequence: CASRDGGSEQYF. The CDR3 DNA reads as TGTGCCAGCAGAGACGGGGGCTCCGAGCAGTACTTC.

CDR3 residues: CASSPGGAIGVLGHYGYTF. CDR3 coding DNA: TGTGCCAGCAGCCCAGGGGGAGCGATTGGGGTTTTAGGGCACTATGGCTACACCTTC. The V and J genes are TRBV9 and TRBJ1-2; 7 bases align to TRBD1. Germline lookup yields CDR1 SGDLS and CDR2 YYNGEE. The junction had 21 bases not matched to a gene; V was cut back by 4 bases and J by 3 bases. The CDR3 is 19 residues long.

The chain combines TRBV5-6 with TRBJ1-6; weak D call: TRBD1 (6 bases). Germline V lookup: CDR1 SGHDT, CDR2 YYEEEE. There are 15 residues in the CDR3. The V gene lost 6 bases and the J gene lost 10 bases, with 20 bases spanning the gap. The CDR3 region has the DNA TGTGCCAGCATCCAGATGGTGGGCAGGGGATCACCCCTCCACTTT. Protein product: CASIQMVGRGSPLHF.

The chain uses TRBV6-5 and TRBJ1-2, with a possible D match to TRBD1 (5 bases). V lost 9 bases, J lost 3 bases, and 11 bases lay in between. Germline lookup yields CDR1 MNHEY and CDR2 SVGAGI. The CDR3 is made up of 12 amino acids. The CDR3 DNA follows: TGTGCCAGTCTTACAGGAGACTATGGCTACACCTTC. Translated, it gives CASLTGDYGYTF.

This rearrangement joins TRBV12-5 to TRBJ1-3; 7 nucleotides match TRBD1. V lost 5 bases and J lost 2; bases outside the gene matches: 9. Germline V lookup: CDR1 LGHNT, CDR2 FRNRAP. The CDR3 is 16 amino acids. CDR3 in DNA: TGTGCTAGTGGTGGGGAGACAGGGTTTCCTGGAAACACCATATATTTT. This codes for CASGGETGFPGNTIYF.

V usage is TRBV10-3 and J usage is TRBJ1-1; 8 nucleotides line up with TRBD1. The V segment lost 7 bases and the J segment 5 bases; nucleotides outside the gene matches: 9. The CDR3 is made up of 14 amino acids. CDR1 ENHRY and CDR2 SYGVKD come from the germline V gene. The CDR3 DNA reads TGTGCCATCACCTCGACAGGGGTTGGAACTGAAGCTTTCTTT. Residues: CAITSTGVGTEAFF.

CDR3 DNA sequence: TGTGCCAGCAGATTCATGGGCAGGGAAGAGAATGGCTACACCTTC. Translated, it gives CASRFMGREENGYTF. This sequence joins TRBV27 and TRBJ1-2, with D perhaps matching TRBD1 (5 bases). This CDR3 is built from 15 residues. V lost 6 bases and J 6 bases, leaving 20 bases between the germline ends. Germline V CDR1 and CDR2: MNHEY, SMNVEV (reference sequence).

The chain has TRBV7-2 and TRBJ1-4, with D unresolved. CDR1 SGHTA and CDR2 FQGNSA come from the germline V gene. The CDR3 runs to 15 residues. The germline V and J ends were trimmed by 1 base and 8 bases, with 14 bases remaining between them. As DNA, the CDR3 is TGTGCCAGCAGCTTAGTGCCGGCGGCAGTAGAAAAACTGTTTTTT. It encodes CASSLVPAAVEKLFF.

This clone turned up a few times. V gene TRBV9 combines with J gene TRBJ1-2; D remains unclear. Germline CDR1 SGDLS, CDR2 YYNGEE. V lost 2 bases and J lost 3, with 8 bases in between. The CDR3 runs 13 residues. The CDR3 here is CASSVLGYYGYTF. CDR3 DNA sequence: TGTGCCAGCAGCGTTTTGGGTTACTATGGCTACACCTTC.

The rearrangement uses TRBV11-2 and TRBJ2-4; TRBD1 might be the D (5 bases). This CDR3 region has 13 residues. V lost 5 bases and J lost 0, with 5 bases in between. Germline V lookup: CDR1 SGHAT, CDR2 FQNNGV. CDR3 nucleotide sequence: TGTGCCAGCAGCACAGGAGCCAAAAACATTCAGTACTTC. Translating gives CASSTGAKNIQYF.

CDR3 in DNA: TGTGCCAGCAGTGATGGCGGGGATTGGTATGGCTACACCTTC. Amino acids: CASSDGGDWYGYTF. This chain links TRBV6-1 with TRBJ1-2; D uncertain. V shed 3 bases and J shed 5 bases, with 13 bases lying between them. The CDR3 spans 14 residues. CDR1 is MNHNS, CDR2 SASEGT, per germline.

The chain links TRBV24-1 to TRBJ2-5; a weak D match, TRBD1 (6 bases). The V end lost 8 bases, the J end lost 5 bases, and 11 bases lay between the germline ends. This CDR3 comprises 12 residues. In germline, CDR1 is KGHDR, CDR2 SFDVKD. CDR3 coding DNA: TGTGCCACCAATAGAAGGGGGGAGACCCAGTACTTC. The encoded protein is CATNRRGETQYF.

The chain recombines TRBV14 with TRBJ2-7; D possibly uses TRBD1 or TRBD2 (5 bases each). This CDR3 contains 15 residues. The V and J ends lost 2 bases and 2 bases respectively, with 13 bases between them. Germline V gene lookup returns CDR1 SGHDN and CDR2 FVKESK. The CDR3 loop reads CASSQRGPRAYEQYF. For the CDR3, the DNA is TGTGCCAGCAGCCAAAGGGGACCTAGGGCCTACGAGCAGTACTTC.

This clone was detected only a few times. The DNA for the CDR3 is TGTGCCTGTCACACCGGGACTTCAAACACTGAAGCTTTCTTT. It is translated as CACHTGTSNTEAFF. The rearrangement links TRBV5-5 to TRBJ1-1; TRBD1 is a possible D gene (5 bases). V was shortened by 10 bases and J by 2 bases, with 18 bases between the two germline ends. In germline, CDR1 is SGHKS, CDR2 YYEKEE (reference sequence). The CDR3 contains 14 residues.

The CDR3 nucleotides are TGTGCCAGCTCACCCCCCACCGCAGAGGAAAAACTGTTTTTT. Translating gives CASSPPTAEEKLFF. The chain joins TRBV18 to TRBJ1-4; D call uncertain. Germline lookup yields CDR1 KGHSH and CDR2 LQKENI. V lost 3 bases, J lost 8 bases, and 13 bases lay in between. This CDR3 contains 14 residues.